Listed here are 6 T cell receptor beta chains from one sample, sequenced in a study of cytomegalovirus exposure and HLA in healthy donors. PCR involved 60 Vbeta and 13 Jbeta primers. TCRdb keeps only in-frame clones here, not all; method: immunoSEQ multiplex PCR. The sample has 90,000 to 150,000 clones; 75% are singletons. The sample taken for sequencing was PBMCs. These receptors originate from a woman in her thirties or forties in good health and CMV-seropositive.

This clone was detected only once. The rearrangement uses TRBV5-1 and TRBJ1-1; 10 positions match TRBD1. V gave up 1 base and J gave up 2 bases; unmatched junction bases: 14. CDR1 and CDR2 (germline): SGHRS, YFSETQ. This CDR3 region has 19 residues. The CDR3 loop reads CASSLIRDRGSARNTEAFF. The CDR3 coding sequence is TGCGCCAGCAGCTTGATCAGGGACAGGGGTTCTGCACGAAACACTGAAGCTTTCTTT.

J is TRBJ2-7 and V is TRBV27, with 7 bases that match TRBD2. The CDR3 loop spans 13 amino acids. The V gene's germline CDR1 is MNHEY and CDR2 SMNVEV (reference sequence). V was pared by 3 bases and J by 5 bases, with 4 bases of the junction left unmatched. CDR3 bases: TGTGCCAGCAGTTTTTCCGGGACTAACGAGCAGTACTTC. Amino acids: CASSFSGTNEQYF.

The J gene is TRBJ1-5, the V gene TRBV7-2; TRBD1 matches at 7 bases. V gave up 5 bases and J gave up 11 bases; unmatched junction bases: 12. Germline V gene lookup returns CDR1 SGHTA and CDR2 FQGNSA. This CDR3 has 14 residues. CDR3 DNA: TGTGCCAGCAGCATAGATGGACAGGCAGGGTCCCAGCATTTT. Protein: CASSIDGQAGSQHF.

This clone was seen only once. The chain employs TRBV30 and TRBJ1-4; no clear D gene. V was cut by 8 bases and J by 3 bases, with 13 bases left in between. The V gene's germline CDR1 is GTSNPN and CDR2 SVGIG (reference sequence). The CDR3 extends over 13 amino acids. The CDR3 DNA follows: TGTGCCGGGGAGCAATTATCTAATGAAAAACTGTTTTTT. Protein: CAGEQLSNEKLFF.

This clone was seen just once. This chain links TRBV30 with TRBJ2-1; the D gene is possibly TRBD1 (5 bases). Germline CDR1 reads GTSNPN; CDR2 reads SVGIG (reference sequence). The ends were cut back, 1 base at V and 8 bases at J, with 9 bases in the middle. This CDR3 is built from 12 residues. As DNA, the CDR3 is TGTGCCTGGAGTGACCCCAGGGATGAGCAGTTCTTC. Translation: CAWSDPRDEQFF.

The chain is built from TRBV13 and TRBJ2-7; 7 bases fit TRBD2. V was pared by 9 bases and J by 2 bases, with 10 bases of the junction left unmatched. The CDR3 covers 14 residues. CDR1 and CDR2 from the germline V gene are PRHDT and FYEKMQ (reference sequence). For the CDR3, the DNA is TGTGCCAGTAGGAGGCTAGCGGAGACCTACGAGCAGTACTTC. It encodes CASRRLAETYEQYF.